This TCR beta chain was sequenced in a study of siplizumab effects on memory and regulatory T cells. This CDR3 spans 12 amino acids. Germline V gene data show CDR1 as MNHNY and CDR2 as SVGAGI (reference sequence). V lost 1 base to trimming and J lost 6 bases, with 6 bases between them. The assay was immunoSEQ multiplex PCR, and TCRdb's table has in-frame clones only and misses some. The data contain about 100,000 clones, approximately 91% of them singletons. This clone came up a few times. Material: CD4+ T cells sorted from blood. The genes are TRBV6-6 and TRBJ1-2; D gene unclear. The TCR sequence derives from a human donor in good health. This CDR3 is CASSYWADGYTF. The CDR3 DNA follows: TGTGCCAGCAGTTACTGGGCAGATGGCTACACCTTC.